This T cell receptor (beta chain) appears in the sequencing data of a study of PD-1 blockade in classical Hodgkin lymphoma. Study conclusions and caveats: Whatever underlies the repertoire differences (possibly disease activity or prior therapy) remains undefined.

Repertoires were generated with immunoSEQ multiplex PCR, while TCRdb's copy carries only in-frame clones and drops some. The table lists over 20,000 clones, roughly three quarters of them singletons, with 7.2% in the top ten. Regarding this clone: Its target is unknown.

Time point meaning: cycle 4 day 1 (C4D1), after 6 weeks of nivolumab. Every patient was affected by relapse after autologous stem cell transplantation, while exposure to brentuximab vedotin was not uniform. The source was peripheral blood mononuclear cells (PBMCs), collected before the fourth cycle of nivolumab. The clonotype originates from a human donor with classical Hodgkin lymphoma.

CDR3 nucleotide sequence: TGTGCCACTGAGCAGGGTTTTGGGGCAGATACGCAGTATTTT. Protein: CATEQGFGADTQYF. This sequence joins TRBV19 and TRBJ2-3; tentative D call: TRBD1 (5 bases). The germline V and J ends were trimmed by 10 bases and 4 bases, with 18 bases remaining between them. In germline, CDR1 is LNHDA, CDR2 SQIVND (reference sequence). The CDR3 is 14 amino acids. The full variable domain, completed using reference TRBV19 and TRBJ2-3, is DGGITQSPKYLFRKEGQNVTLSCEQNLNHDAMYWYRQDPGQGLRLIYYSQIVNDFQKGDIAEGYSVSREKKESFPLTVTSAQKNPTAFYLCATEQGFGADTQYFGPGTRLTVL.